This entry is about one T cell receptor (beta chain). Its target is unknown. Trimming took off 5 bases at V and 0 bases at J, with 5 bases between the two ends. The CDR3 has 14 residues. Per germline, CDR1 SGHTA and CDR2 FQGTGA. Primers for the PCR totalled 60 Vbeta and 13 Jbeta. As processed by the authors: Later work found 65 million to 85 million unique TCR beta chains, with 9.5 million to 11 million shared. Measured with immunoSEQ multiplex PCR; TCRdb has only the in-frame clones, and not every one. V and J calls and clone size are copied from that table; D and trimming were computed from the DNA. The sample lists around 130,000 clones; approximately 86% were seen once. This sample was taken from a study of cytomegalovirus exposure and HLA in healthy donors. At the level of the study: Among about 200 million T cells, an earlier analysis found roughly 100 million unique TCR beta sequences. Genotyping of 300 to 450 donors showed that over 65% belonged to the Caucasian-associated ancestry cluster. General study points: In an earlier analysis, productive rearrangement rates for most beta V segments clustered near 87% or 30%.

The material sequenced was PBMCs. J is TRBJ1-6 and V is TRBV7-3; no clear D. The TCR sequence derives from a boy between 5 and 17 years old in good health and CMV-seronegative. The CDR3 region is CASSVSSYNSPLHF. CDR3 nucleotide sequence: TGTGCCAGCAGCGTCAGCTCCTATAATTCACCCCTCCACTTT.